One and the same sample provided the 15 T cell receptor beta chains below, sequenced in a study of blood T cell repertoires in COVID-19 (dated by TCRdb to 2020 to 2021). Libraries were built with the immunoSEQ multiplex PCR assay. Sourced from immuneACCESS, this table was stored by TCRdb with only in-frame sequences that have V and J called. A share of the clones is absent; for the studies checked, an unresolved V gene accounts for under half, and the remainder has no known explanation. This sample lists around 130,000 clones; roughly 80% were detected once. Clones ranked in the top ten supply about 18% of the sample. Sequencing was carried out using PBMCs or T cells enriched from blood (not recorded which). Source of these receptors: a young man who had recovered from COVID-19.

The chain combines TRBV18 with TRBJ1-2; D not resolved. CDR1 is KGHSH and CDR2 is LQKENI in the germline V gene. The V gene lost 0 bases and the J gene lost 6 bases, with 14 bases spanning the gap. CDR3 length: 15 amino acids. CDR3 in DNA: TGTGCCAGCTCACCACCGAAGGGCTTCGGGAATGGCTACACCTTC. This encodes CASSPPKGFGNGYTF.

The chain links TRBV7-9 to TRBJ2-7; 8 positions match TRBD2. Germline V lookup: CDR1 SEHNR, CDR2 FQNEAQ (reference sequence). V dropped 4 bases and J dropped 2; count of bases not matched to a gene: 7. The CDR3 is made up of 15 amino acids. CDR3 residues: CASSSPGLGTYEQYF. Here the CDR3 DNA reads TGTGCCAGCAGCTCGCCGGGACTAGGAACCTACGAGCAGTACTTC.

The chain links TRBV28 to TRBJ1-5; D gene unclear. Between the trimmed V and J ends, which lost 6 bases and 1 base, there was a span of 13 bases. Germline CDR1 and CDR2: MDHEN and SYDVKM. CDR3 length: 15 amino acids. The CDR3 DNA sequence: TGTGCCAGCAGCCCCTCGTCGGGGAGCAATCAGCCCCAGCATTTT. It translates to CASSPSSGSNQPQHF.

This chain uses TRBV19 with TRBJ2-7, with 10 bases lining up with TRBD1. Germline values: CDR1 LNHDA, CDR2 SQIVND (reference sequence). The CDR3 has 15 amino acids. V was clipped by 1 base and J by 4 bases; unmatched bases: 4. The CDR3 nucleotides read TGTGCCAGTAGTATAGGACAGGGGGCGTCGTACGAGCAGTACTTC. Its translation is CASSIGQGASYEQYF.

This chain joins TRBV20-1 and TRBJ2-7; D might be TRBD1 (5 bases). V was clipped by 4 bases and J by 6 bases, with 10 bases between them. CDR1 and CDR2 (germline): DFQATT, SNEGSKA (reference sequence). This CDR3 region has 11 residues. CDR3 residues: CSANQGGEQYF. The CDR3 region has the DNA TGCAGTGCTAACCAGGGTGGCGAGCAGTACTTC.

This sequence joins TRBV19 and TRBJ1-2; D may be TRBD1 (5 bases). The germline gives CDR1 LNHDA, CDR2 SQIVND (reference sequence). Trimming stripped 6 bases from V and 3 bases from J, with 14 bases between. This CDR3 has 14 amino acids. The CDR3 sequence: CASRIGGGDYGYTF. CDR3 DNA: TGTGCCAGTAGAATCGGCGGAGGGGACTATGGCTACACCTTC.

This clone was detected only once. The chain is built from TRBV2 and TRBJ2-7; the D gene is possibly TRBD2 (5 bases). V lost 9 bases and J lost 3, with 15 bases in between. This CDR3 comprises 13 residues. Germline V gene data show CDR1 as SNHLY and CDR2 as FYNNEI. The CDR3 is CASTLGENYEQYF. The CDR3 bases are TGTGCCAGTACCCTCGGGGAAAACTACGAGCAGTACTTC.

This rearrangement joins TRBV6-6 to TRBJ1-1, with D unclear. This CDR3 contains 14 residues. V was trimmed by 0 bases and J by 8 bases, leaving 13 bases between them. Germline loops: CDR1 MNHNY, CDR2 SVGAGI (reference sequence). The CDR3 here is CASSYSDPRLEAFF. The CDR3 DNA reads TGTGCCAGCAGTTACTCGGATCCCAGGCTAGAAGCTTTCTTT.

The V gene is TRBV19, the J gene TRBJ1-1; weak D call: TRBD1 (6 bases). The germline gives CDR1 LNHDA, CDR2 SQIVND (reference sequence). The CDR3 spans 16 residues. The V end lost 5 bases, the J end lost 4 bases, and 20 bases lay between the germline ends. CDR3 DNA: TGTGCCAGTAGTCCCCGACGACAGGTTCAGGGCACTGAAGCTTTCTTT. Amino acid sequence: CASSPRRQVQGTEAFF. Full variable domain (missing parts from reference TRBV19 and TRBJ1-1): DGGITQSPKYLFRKEGQNVTLSCEQNLNHDAMYWYRQDPGQGLRLIYYSQIVNDFQKGDIAEGYSVSREKKESFPLTVTSAQKNPTAFYLCASSPRRQVQGTEAFFGQGTRLTVV.

This chain uses TRBV4-1 with TRBJ1-2; 9 bases map to TRBD1. The ends lost 4 bases at V and 5 bases at J; junction bases unmatched: 11. Germline CDR1 MGHRA, CDR2 YSYEKL. This CDR3 region has 16 residues. CDR3 sequence: CASSRGGTGNRYGYTF. The CDR3 region has the DNA TGCGCCAGCAGCCGGGGAGGGACAGGGAATAGGTATGGCTACACCTTC.

The rearrangement uses TRBV2 and TRBJ1-5; 9 bases agree with TRBD1. V was pared by 2 bases and J by 11 bases, with 10 bases of the junction left unmatched. This CDR3 region has 15 residues. Germline V gene lookup returns CDR1 SNHLY and CDR2 FYNNEI. CDR3 in amino acids: CASSESLQGASTQHF. The DNA for the CDR3 is TGTGCCAGCAGTGAATCCTTACAGGGGGCTAGTACCCAGCATTTT.

This clone appeared a single time. The junction and the germline gene differ at one end; a read error may be behind it. The V gene is TRBV7-2, the J gene TRBJ2-3; 7 nucleotides match TRBD1. Germline CDR1 and CDR2: SGHTA and FQGNSA. The CDR3 is 16 residues long. The CDR3 DNA is TGTGCCAGCAGCGTAGCGACAGGGATCGCCACAGATACGCAGTATTTT. This encodes CASSVATGIATDTQYF.

The V gene is TRBV27, the J gene TRBJ2-3; 8 bases fit TRBD2. CDR3 length: 15 amino acids. The J segment lost 2 bases and the V segment lost 3 bases, leaving 4 bases of the junction unmatched. Germline values: CDR1 MNHEY, CDR2 SMNVEV (reference sequence). DNA for the CDR3: TGTGCCAGCAGTTTGTTAGCGGGGACCACAGATACGCAGTATTTT. Amino acid sequence: CASSLLAGTTDTQYF.

The J gene is TRBJ1-2, the V gene TRBV6-5; TRBD1 might be the D (6 bases). In germline, CDR1 is MNHEY, CDR2 SVGAGI. V lost 6 bases and J lost 8, with 19 bases in between. The CDR3 runs 14 residues. CDR3 sequence reads: CASRRGTQLGGYTF. CDR3 bases: TGTGCCAGCAGAAGGGGGACGCAACTGGGAGGCTACACCTTC.

This clone appeared a few times. The rearrangement links TRBV5-4 to TRBJ2-7; D gene uncertain. With 0 bases removed from V and 2 bases from J, the gap between germline ends came to 9 bases. In germline, CDR1 is SGHNT, CDR2 YYREEE (reference sequence). There are 14 residues in the CDR3. The CDR3 here is CASSLAEAAYEQYV. CDR3 coding DNA: TGTGCCAGCAGCTTGGCCGAGGCAGCCTACGAGCAGTACGTC.